These 12 T cell receptor beta chains share one sample of origin, sequenced in a study of T cells in Graves' hyperthyroidism and ophthalmopathy. It was RNA transcripts that yielded the amplified TCR beta CDR3 regions. The HTBI primer set served for first-round RT-PCR of the TCR CDR3. TCRdb independently ran MiXCR on the multiplex PCR reads; one entry per CDR3 protein. The table records nearly 750,000 distinct CDR3 sequences, 30% to 40% of them present only once. The sample comprised blood. These receptors were collected from a woman aged 40 to 50 with Graves' hyperthyroidism.

This clonotype was observed a few times. The chain uses TRBV9 and TRBJ1-2; D remains unclear. The CDR3 runs to 12 residues. The V and J ends lost 1 base and 6 bases respectively, with 7 bases between them. The germline gives CDR1 SGDLS, CDR2 YYNGEE. DNA of the CDR3: TGTGCCAGCAGCGTACAACCCCATGGCTACACCTTC. Amino acids: CASSVQPHGYTF. Based on the CDR3 plus reference TRBV9 and TRBJ1-2, the full variable domain is DSGVTQTPKHLITATGQRVTLRCSPRSGDLSVYWYQQSLDQGLQFLIQYYNGEERAKGNILERFSAQQFPDLHSELNLSSLELGDSALYFCASSVQPHGYTFGSGTRLTVV.

The CDR3 sequence: CSAGGGGHQETQYF. CDR3 nucleotides: TGCAGTGCCGGAGGCGGGGGCCACCAAGAGACCCAGTACTTC. V and J are TRBV20-1 and TRBJ2-5, with D possibly TRBD2 on 7 matching bases. CDR1 and CDR2 from the germline V gene are DFQATT and SNEGSKA (reference sequence). V lost 6 bases and J 0 bases, leaving 14 bases between the germline ends. This CDR3 is built from 14 residues.

This clonotype was observed once. The chain carries TRBV10-3 and TRBJ1-2, with D possibly matching TRBD1 (6 bases). The CDR3 runs 14 residues. Per the germline V gene, CDR1 is ENHRY and CDR2 is SYGVKD. Trimming pared 0 bases from V and 4 bases from J, leaving 9 bases between. CDR3 in amino acids: CAISESDRSYGYTF. The CDR3 DNA reads as TGTGCCATCAGTGAGTCAGACAGGTCCTATGGCTACACCTTC.

This sequence joins TRBV4-1 and TRBJ1-3; D remains unclear. The CDR3 loop spans 16 amino acids. Looked up from germline, CDR1 is MGHRA and CDR2 is YSYEKL. V was pared by 1 base and J by 0 bases, with 10 bases between. CDR3 sequence: CASSQVEGYSGNTIYF. The CDR3 coding sequence is TGCGCCAGCAGCCAAGTGGAGGGTTACTCTGGAAACACCATATATTTT.

This clonotype came up a few times. The genes are TRBV6-6 and TRBJ1-2; no clear D. The germline V and J ends were trimmed by 0 bases and 13 bases, with 18 bases remaining between them. This CDR3 has 14 amino acids. In germline, CDR1 is MNHNY, CDR2 SVGAGI (reference sequence). This CDR3 is CASSYSGPDGSRTF. CDR3 sequence (DNA): TGTGCCAGCAGTTACTCTGGGCCCGACGGCTCGCGCACCTTC.

CDR3 region: CASREAGETDTQYF. DNA of the CDR3: TGCGCCAGCAGAGAAGCGGGGGAAACAGATACGCAGTATTTT. The chain recombines TRBV5-1 with TRBJ2-3; 8 nucleotides match TRBD2. Germline values: CDR1 SGHRS, CDR2 YFSETQ. The CDR3 covers 14 residues. V gave up 5 bases and J gave up 3 bases; unmatched junction bases: 5.

This clonotype was observed at least ten times. The chain has TRBV9 and TRBJ1-1; D may be TRBD1 (5 bases). V was trimmed by 1 base and J by 0 bases, leaving 7 bases between them. This CDR3 region has 14 residues. Germline CDR1 is SGDLS and CDR2 is YYNGEE. The CDR3 region is CASSVTGMNTEAFF. The CDR3 DNA follows: TGTGCCAGCAGCGTAACAGGTATGAACACTGAAGCTTTCTTT.

There are many counts of this clonotype. The rearrangement uses TRBV25-1 and TRBJ1-2; unclear D gene. V shed 0 bases and J shed 4 bases, with 12 bases lying between them. The germline V gene encodes CDR1 MGHDK and CDR2 SYGVNS. The CDR3 is made up of 15 amino acids. The CDR3 loop is CASSEYSTYGYGYTF. The DNA of the CDR3 is TGTGCCAGCAGTGAATACAGTACCTACGGCTATGGCTACACCTTC.

This clonotype appeared many times. This chain connects TRBV29-1 to TRBJ1-4; a weak D match, TRBD1 (6 bases). The CDR3 consists of 15 residues. V was trimmed by 0 bases and J by 6 bases, leaving 14 bases between them. Germline CDR1 SQVTM, CDR2 ANQGSEA. The CDR3 sequence: CSVEDGEGEYEKLFF. The CDR3 bases are TGCAGCGTTGAAGATGGGGAGGGGGAATATGAAAAACTGTTTTTT.

This clonotype occurred a few times. V gene TRBV20-1 combines with J gene TRBJ2-5; D might be TRBD1 or TRBD2, each matching 6 bases. This CDR3 has 11 amino acids. Germline V CDR1 and CDR2: DFQATT, SNEGSKA (reference sequence). With 8 bases removed from V and 5 bases from J, the gap between germline ends came to 12 bases. Written as DNA, the CDR3 is TGCAGTTGGGGGGCTGGGGAGACCCAGTACTTC. This sequence encodes CSWGAGETQYF.

The CDR3 here is CSARDRAPGGRDTQYF. As DNA, the CDR3 is TGCAGTGCTAGAGATCGGGCACCTGGCGGGAGGGATACGCAGTACTTC. The V call is TRBV20-1, the J call TRBJ2-5; 9 bases agree with TRBD2. Germline V gene sequence: CDR1 DFQATT, CDR2 SNEGSKA (reference sequence). J gave up 11 bases and V 0 bases, and 16 bases lay outside the gene matches. The CDR3 totals 16 residues.

Only a few counts were recorded for this clonotype. The CDR3, as DNA: TGCGCCAGCGGAGTACCGGGACAGGGGGACGGGGAGCTGTTTTTT. This sequence encodes CASGVPGQGDGELFF. The chain has TRBV4-3 and TRBJ2-2; 11 positions agree with TRBD1. The CDR3 contains 15 residues. The junction had 9 bases not matched to a gene; V was cut back by 8 bases and J by 7 bases. The germline V gene has CDR1 LGHNA and CDR2 YSLEER.